The 18 T cell receptor beta chains below were found in one sample sequenced in a study of monozygotic twins with inflammatory bowel disease. TCRdb re-called the 5' RACE reads and catalogs CDR3 proteins one per entry, DNA excluded. The sample is made up of a few hundred thousand distinct CDR3 sequences, and the top ten hold about 2.5% of it. Sequenced input: blood. All receptors derive from a human donor with ulcerative colitis or Crohn's disease, or a healthy co-twin of an affected twin (not recorded which).

The chain carries TRBV28 and TRBJ1-2; TCRdb's D call of TRBD1 is untestable without DNA. CDR3 size: 15 residues. The germline gives CDR1 MDHEN, CDR2 SYDVKM. This CDR3 is CASRNPGQILLGYTF.

The rearrangement uses TRBV20-1 and TRBJ2-1; TCRdb selects TRBD1, and the lack of DNA leaves this call unchecked. The CDR3 consists of 14 residues. The germline gives CDR1 DFQATT, CDR2 SNEGSKA (reference sequence). CDR3: CSARRQGARAEQFF.

This chain links TRBV20-1 with TRBJ2-7; the TRBD2 assignment by TCRdb is unverifiable without DNA. The V gene's germline CDR1 is DFQATT and CDR2 SNEGSKA (reference sequence). The CDR3 has 16 amino acids. This chain's CDR3 is CSARSWRSGGAYEQYF.

The CDR3 protein is CASRIQGISTDTQYF. The chain links TRBV12-3 or TRBV12-4 to TRBJ2-3; the TRBD1 assignment by TCRdb is unverifiable without DNA. This CDR3 has 15 amino acids.

The gene calls are TRBV7-2 and TRBJ2-7; without DNA, the TCRdb call of TRBD1 cannot be checked. In germline, CDR1 is SGHTA, CDR2 FQGNSA. The CDR3 consists of 13 residues. This CDR3 reads CASSSPGTYEQYF.

The J gene is TRBJ2-1, the V gene TRBV5-1. Germline V lookup: CDR1 SGHRS, CDR2 YFSETQ. The CDR3 has 11 residues. The CDR3 sequence: CASSLDVWQFF.

The chain is built from TRBV11-2 and TRBJ2-5; the D call of TRBD1 rests on TCRdb alone, since no DNA is present to check it. The CDR3 spans 15 residues. Germline V gene data show CDR1 as SGHAT and CDR2 as FQNNGV. This CDR3 is CASSLGPGRGETQYF.

V is TRBV3-1 and J is TRBJ2-3. Germline loops: CDR1 LGHDT, CDR2 YNNKEL (reference sequence). The CDR3 has 14 residues. CDR3 loop: CASSHGPHTDTQYF.

This chain links TRBV29-1 with TRBJ1-5. From germline, CDR1 is SQVTM and CDR2 ANQGSEA. The length of the CDR3 is 13 residues. This chain's CDR3 is CSVLGPSNQPQHF. Using reference TRBV29-1 and TRBJ1-5 for the parts outside the CDR3, the full variable domain is SAVISQKPSRDICQRGTSLTIQCQVDSQVTMMFWYRQQPGQSLTLIATANQGSEATYESGFVIDKFPISRPNLTFSTLTVSNMSPEDSSIYLCSVLGPSNQPQHFGDGTRLSIL.

The genes are TRBV12-3 or TRBV12-4 and TRBJ2-7; checking the TCRdb D call of TRBD1 is not possible without DNA. The CDR3 is 13 residues long. Here the CDR3 reads CASSSDRASEQYF.

V gene TRBV5-1 combines with J gene TRBJ2-3; TCRdb selects TRBD1, and the lack of DNA leaves this call unchecked. The CDR3 is 17 amino acids. Germline assignment: CDR1 SGHRS and CDR2 YFSETQ. The CDR3 loop reads CASGSEGRPSHTDTQYF. Drawing the rest from reference TRBV5-1 and TRBJ2-3, the complete variable domain is KAGVTQTPRYLIKTRGQQVTLSCSPISGHRSVSWYQQTPGQGLQFLFEYFSETQRNKGNFPGRFSGRQFSNSRSEMNVSTLELGDSALYLCASGSEGRPSHTDTQYFGPGTRLTVL.

This chain links TRBV5-1 with TRBJ1-1. Germline values: CDR1 SGHRS, CDR2 YFSETQ. The CDR3 consists of 13 residues. CDR3: CASRMEVNTEAFF.

V is TRBV7-2 and J is TRBJ1-1; TCRdb names TRBD1, which stays unverified in the absence of DNA. Germline loops: CDR1 SGHTA, CDR2 FQGNSA. The CDR3 consists of 15 residues. This CDR3 reads CASSSLDRANTEAFF.

The chain couples TRBV20-1 to TRBJ2-1; the D gene TCRdb calls, TRBD1, cannot be checked with no DNA. This CDR3 contains 17 residues. CDR1 and CDR2 from the germline V gene are DFQATT and SNEGSKA (reference sequence). CDR3 amino acids: CSARMVGGSNSYNEQFF.

This sequence joins TRBV4-1 and TRBJ1-5; TCRdb indicates TRBD1, and absent DNA this call remains unverified. Per germline, CDR1 MGHRA and CDR2 YSYEKL. The CDR3 runs 16 residues. The CDR3 protein is CASSRTGEFSNQPQHF.

This sequence joins TRBV18 and TRBJ1-6; no DNA is available, so the TRBD1 call from TCRdb remains unchecked. This CDR3 region has 17 residues. Per the germline V gene, CDR1 is KGHSH and CDR2 is LQKENI. Here the CDR3 reads CASSQTTTGQGSSPLHF.

The rearrangement uses TRBV11-2 and TRBJ2-7; without DNA, the TCRdb call of TRBD2 cannot be checked. The CDR3 spans 13 residues. Germline CDR1 reads SGHAT; CDR2 reads FQNNGV. This chain's CDR3 is CASSLGGGTEQYF.

The chain combines TRBV30 with TRBJ2-4. The germline V gene has CDR1 GTSNPN and CDR2 SVGIG (reference sequence). The CDR3 runs to 14 residues. CDR3 protein: CAWSVIGVIGIQYF. Full variable domain (rest looked up from reference TRBV30 and TRBJ2-4): SQTIHQWPATLVQPVGSPLSLECTVEGTSNPNLYWYRQAAGRGLQLLFYSVGIGQISSEVPQNLSASRPQDRQFILSSKKLLLSDSGFYLCAWSVIGVIGIQYFGAGTRLSVL.